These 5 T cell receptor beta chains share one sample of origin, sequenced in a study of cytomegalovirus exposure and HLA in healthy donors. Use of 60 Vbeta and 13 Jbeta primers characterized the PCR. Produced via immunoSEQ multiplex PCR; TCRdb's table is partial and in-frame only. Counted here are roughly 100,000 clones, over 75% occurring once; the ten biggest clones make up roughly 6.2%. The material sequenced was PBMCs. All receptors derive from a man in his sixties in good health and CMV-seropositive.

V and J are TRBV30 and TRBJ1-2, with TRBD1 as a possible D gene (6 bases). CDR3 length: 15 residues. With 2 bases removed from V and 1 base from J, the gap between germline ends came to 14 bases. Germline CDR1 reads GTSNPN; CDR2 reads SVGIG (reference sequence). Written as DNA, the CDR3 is TGTGCCTGGAGTCACGTGACAGGTGTTAACTATGGCTACACCTTC. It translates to CAWSHVTGVNYGYTF.

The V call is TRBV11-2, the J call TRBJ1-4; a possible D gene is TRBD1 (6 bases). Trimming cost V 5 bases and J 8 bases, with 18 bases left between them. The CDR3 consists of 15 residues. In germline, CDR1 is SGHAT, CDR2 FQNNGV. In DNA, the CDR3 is TGTGCCAGCAGCACGGGGGCCAGGGGAGGGGAAAAACTGTTTTTT. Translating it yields CASSTGARGGEKLFF.

The CDR3 here is CASSFRVQETQYF. In DNA form, the CDR3 reads TGTGCCAGCAGTTTCCGGGTACAAGAGACCCAGTACTTC. This chain joins TRBV27 and TRBJ2-5; D remains ambiguous. CDR1 and CDR2 from the germline V gene are MNHEY and SMNVEV (reference sequence). This CDR3 comprises 13 residues. Trimming shortened V by 3 bases and J by 2 bases, and 7 bases separated the two germline ends.

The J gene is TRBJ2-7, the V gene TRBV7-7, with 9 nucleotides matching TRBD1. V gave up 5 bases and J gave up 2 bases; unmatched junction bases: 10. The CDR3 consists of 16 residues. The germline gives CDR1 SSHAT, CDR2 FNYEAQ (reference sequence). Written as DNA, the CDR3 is TGTGCCAGCAGCCCCGGTTTTCGGACAGGGGCCTACGAGCAGTACTTC. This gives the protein CASSPGFRTGAYEQYF.

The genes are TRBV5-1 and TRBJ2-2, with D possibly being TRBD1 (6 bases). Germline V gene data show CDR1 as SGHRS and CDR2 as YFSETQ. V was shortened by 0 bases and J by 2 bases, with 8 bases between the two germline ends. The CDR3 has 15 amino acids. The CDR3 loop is CASSLEGGNTGELFF. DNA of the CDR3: TGCGCCAGCAGCTTGGAAGGGGGTAACACCGGGGAGCTGTTTTTT. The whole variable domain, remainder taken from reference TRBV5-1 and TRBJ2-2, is KAGVTQTPRYLIKTRGQQVTLSCSPISGHRSVSWYQQTPGQGLQFLFEYFSETQRNKGNFPGRFSGRQFSNSRSEMNVSTLELGDSALYLCASSLEGGNTGELFFGEGSRLTVL.